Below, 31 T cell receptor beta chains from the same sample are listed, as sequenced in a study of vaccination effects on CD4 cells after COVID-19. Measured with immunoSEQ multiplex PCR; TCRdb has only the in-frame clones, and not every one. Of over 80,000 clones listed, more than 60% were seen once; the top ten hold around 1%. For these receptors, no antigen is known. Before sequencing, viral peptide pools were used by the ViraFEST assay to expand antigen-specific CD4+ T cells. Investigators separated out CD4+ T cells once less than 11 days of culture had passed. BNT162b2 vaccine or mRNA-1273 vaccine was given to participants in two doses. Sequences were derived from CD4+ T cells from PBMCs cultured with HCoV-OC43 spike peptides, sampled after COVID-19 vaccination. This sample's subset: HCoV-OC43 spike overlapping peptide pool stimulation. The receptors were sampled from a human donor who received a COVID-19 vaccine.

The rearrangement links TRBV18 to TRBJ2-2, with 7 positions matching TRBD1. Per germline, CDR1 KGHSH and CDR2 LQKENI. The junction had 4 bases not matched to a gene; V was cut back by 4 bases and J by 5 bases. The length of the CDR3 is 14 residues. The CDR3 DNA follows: TGTGCCAGCTCACAAGAGACAGGGACCGGGGAGCTGTTTTTT. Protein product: CASSQETGTGELFF.

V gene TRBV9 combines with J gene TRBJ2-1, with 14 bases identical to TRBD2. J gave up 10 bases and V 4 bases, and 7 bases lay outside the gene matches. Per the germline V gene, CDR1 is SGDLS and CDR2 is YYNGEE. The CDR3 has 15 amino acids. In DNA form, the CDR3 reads TGTGCCAGCAGCCTGGGACTAGCGGGGGTGGTGGAGCAGTTCTTC. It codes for CASSLGLAGVVEQFF.

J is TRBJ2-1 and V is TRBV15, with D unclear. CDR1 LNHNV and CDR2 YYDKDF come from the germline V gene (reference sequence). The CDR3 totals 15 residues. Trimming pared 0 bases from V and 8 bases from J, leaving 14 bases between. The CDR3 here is CATSREGNLAHEQFF. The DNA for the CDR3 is TGTGCCACCAGCAGAGAGGGCAACTTGGCCCATGAGCAGTTCTTC.

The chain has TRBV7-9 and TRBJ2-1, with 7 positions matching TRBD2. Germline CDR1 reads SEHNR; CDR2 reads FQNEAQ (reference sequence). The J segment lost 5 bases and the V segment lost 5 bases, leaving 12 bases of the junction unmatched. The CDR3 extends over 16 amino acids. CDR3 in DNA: TGTGCCAGCAGCCGAAACGTCCTAGCGGAGAACAATGAGCAGTTCTTC. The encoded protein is CASSRNVLAENNEQFF.

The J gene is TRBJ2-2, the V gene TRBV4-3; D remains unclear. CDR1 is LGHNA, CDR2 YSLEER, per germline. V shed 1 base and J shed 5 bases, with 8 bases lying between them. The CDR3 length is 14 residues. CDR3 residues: CASSQVWETGELFF. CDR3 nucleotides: TGCGCCAGCAGCCAAGTCTGGGAAACCGGGGAGCTGTTTTTT.

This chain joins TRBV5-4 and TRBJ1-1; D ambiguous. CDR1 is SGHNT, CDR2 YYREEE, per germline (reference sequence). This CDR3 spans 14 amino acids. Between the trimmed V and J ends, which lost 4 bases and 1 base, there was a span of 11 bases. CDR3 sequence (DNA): TGTGCCAGCAGCCCCACTGGAGGGAACACTGAAGCTTTCTTT. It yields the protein CASSPTGGNTEAFF.

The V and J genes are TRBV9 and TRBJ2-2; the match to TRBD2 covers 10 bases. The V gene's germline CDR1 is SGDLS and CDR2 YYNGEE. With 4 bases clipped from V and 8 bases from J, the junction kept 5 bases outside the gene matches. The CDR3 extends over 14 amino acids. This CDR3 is CASSLTSGVGELFF. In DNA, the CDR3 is TGTGCCAGCAGCCTTACTAGCGGGGTAGGGGAGCTGTTTTTT.

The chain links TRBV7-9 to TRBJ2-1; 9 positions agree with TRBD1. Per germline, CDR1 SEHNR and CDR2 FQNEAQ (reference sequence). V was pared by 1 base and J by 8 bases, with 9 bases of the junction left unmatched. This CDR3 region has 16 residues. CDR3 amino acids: CASSLGNPGTGYEQFF. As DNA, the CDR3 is TGTGCCAGCAGCTTAGGAAATCCCGGGACAGGGTATGAGCAGTTCTTC.

The CDR3 sequence: CASSQDGYTDTQYF. The CDR3 DNA reads TGCGCCAGCAGCCAAGACGGGTATACAGATACGCAGTATTTT. The chain employs TRBV4-3 and TRBJ2-3; D not certain. The CDR3 runs 14 residues. CDR1 and CDR2 (germline): LGHNA, YSLEER. V shed 0 bases and J shed 3 bases, with 7 bases lying between them.

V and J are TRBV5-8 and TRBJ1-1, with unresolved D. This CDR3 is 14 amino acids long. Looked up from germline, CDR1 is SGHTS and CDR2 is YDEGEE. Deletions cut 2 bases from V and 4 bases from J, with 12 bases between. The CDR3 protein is CASSLQPRVTEAFF. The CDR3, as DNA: TGTGCCAGCAGCTTACAACCTCGTGTCACTGAAGCTTTCTTT.

The DNA for the CDR3 is TGTGCCAGCAGTCGGGCCCCGAACACCGGGGAGCTGTTTTTT. Its protein product is CASSRAPNTGELFF. The V gene is TRBV7-3, the J gene TRBJ2-2; D remains unclear. From germline, CDR1 is SGHTA and CDR2 FQGTGA. The CDR3 runs 14 residues. The V and J ends lost 6 bases and 0 bases respectively, with 8 bases between them.

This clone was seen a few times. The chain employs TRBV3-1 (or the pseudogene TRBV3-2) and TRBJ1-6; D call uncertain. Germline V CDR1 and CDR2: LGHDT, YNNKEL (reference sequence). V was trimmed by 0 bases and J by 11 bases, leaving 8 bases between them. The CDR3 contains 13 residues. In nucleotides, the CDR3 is TGTGCCAGCAGCCAAGAGAATTGGACACCCCTCCACTTT. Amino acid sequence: CASSQENWTPLHF.

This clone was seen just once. The CDR3 reads CASSPREGANTGELFF. DNA for the CDR3: TGCGCCAGCAGCCCGAGGGAGGGGGCGAACACCGGGGAGCTGTTTTTT. The chain couples TRBV5-1 to TRBJ2-2, with D maybe TRBD2 (7 bases). The CDR3 runs to 16 residues. The V and J ends lost 4 bases and 0 bases respectively, with 13 bases between them. From germline, CDR1 is SGHRS and CDR2 YFSETQ. Full variable domain (missing parts from reference TRBV5-1 and TRBJ2-2): KAGVTQTPRYLIKTRGQQVTLSCSPISGHRSVSWYQQTPGQGLQFLFEYFSETQRNKGNFPGRFSGRQFSNSRSEMNVSTLELGDSALYLCASSPREGANTGELFFGEGSRLTVL.

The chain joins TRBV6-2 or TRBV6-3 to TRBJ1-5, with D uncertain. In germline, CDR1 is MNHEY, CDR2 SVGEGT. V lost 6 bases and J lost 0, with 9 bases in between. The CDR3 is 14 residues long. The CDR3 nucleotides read TGTGCCAGCAGCCCGTCTAATAGCAATCAGCCCCAGCATTTT. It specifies CASSPSNSNQPQHF.

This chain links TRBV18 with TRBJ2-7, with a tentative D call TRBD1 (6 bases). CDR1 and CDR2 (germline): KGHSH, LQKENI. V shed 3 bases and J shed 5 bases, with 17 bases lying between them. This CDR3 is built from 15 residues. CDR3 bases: TGTGCCAGCTCACCCGGACAGCTTGGTATCGACGAGCAGTACGTC. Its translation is CASSPGQLGIDEQYV.

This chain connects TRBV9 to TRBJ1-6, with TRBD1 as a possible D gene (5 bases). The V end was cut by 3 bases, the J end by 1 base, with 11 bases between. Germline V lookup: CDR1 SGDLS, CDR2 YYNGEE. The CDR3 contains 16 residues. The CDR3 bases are TGTGCCAGCAGCGGCAGGGTGGGGTCCTATAATTCACCCCTCCACTTT. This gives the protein CASSGRVGSYNSPLHF.

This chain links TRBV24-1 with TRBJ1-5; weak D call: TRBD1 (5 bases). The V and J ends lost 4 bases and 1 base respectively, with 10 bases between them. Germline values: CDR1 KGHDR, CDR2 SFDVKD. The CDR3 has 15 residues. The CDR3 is CATSDSRGSNQPQHF. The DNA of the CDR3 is TGTGCCACCAGTGACTCACGGGGCAGCAATCAGCCCCAGCATTTT.

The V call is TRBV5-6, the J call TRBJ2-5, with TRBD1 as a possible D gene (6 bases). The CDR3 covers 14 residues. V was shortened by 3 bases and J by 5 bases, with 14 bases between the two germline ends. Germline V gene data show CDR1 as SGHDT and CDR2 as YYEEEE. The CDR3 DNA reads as TGTGCCAGCAGCTCTACCAGGGGTTTGGAGACCCAGTACTTC. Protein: CASSSTRGLETQYF.

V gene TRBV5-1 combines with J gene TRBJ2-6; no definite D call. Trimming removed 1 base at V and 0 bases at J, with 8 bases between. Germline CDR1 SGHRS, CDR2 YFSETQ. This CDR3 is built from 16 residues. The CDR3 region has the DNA TGCGCCAGCAGCTTGTCCGTTGTCTCTGGGGCCAACGTCCTGACTTTC. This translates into CASSLSVVSGANVLTF.

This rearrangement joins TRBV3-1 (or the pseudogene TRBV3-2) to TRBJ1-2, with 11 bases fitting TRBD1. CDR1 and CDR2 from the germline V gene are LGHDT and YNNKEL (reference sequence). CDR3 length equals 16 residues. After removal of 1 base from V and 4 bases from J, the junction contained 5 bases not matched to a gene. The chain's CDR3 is CASSQGWDRGAYGYTF. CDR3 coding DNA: TGTGCCAGCAGCCAAGGATGGGACAGGGGGGCCTATGGCTACACCTTC.

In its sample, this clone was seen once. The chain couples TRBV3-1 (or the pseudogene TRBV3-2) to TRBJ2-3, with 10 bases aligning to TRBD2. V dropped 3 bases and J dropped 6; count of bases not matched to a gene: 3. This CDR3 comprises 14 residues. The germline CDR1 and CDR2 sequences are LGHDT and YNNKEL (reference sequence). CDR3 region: CASSHGTSEDTQYF. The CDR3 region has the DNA TGTGCCAGCAGCCACGGGACTAGCGAGGATACGCAGTATTTT.

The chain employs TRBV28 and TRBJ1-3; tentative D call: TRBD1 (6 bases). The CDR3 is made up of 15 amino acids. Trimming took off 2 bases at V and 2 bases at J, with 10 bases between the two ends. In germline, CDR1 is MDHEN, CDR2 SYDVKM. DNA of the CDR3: TGTGCCAGCAGTTTAGACAGGACCCCTGGAAACACCATATATTTT. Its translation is CASSLDRTPGNTIYF.

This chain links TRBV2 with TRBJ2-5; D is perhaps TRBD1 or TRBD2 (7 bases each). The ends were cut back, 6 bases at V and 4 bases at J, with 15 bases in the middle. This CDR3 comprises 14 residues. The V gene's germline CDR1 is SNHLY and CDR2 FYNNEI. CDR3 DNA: TGTGCCAGCAGGGGGGGAGGGGGCGCAGAGACCCAGTACTTC. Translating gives CASRGGGGAETQYF.

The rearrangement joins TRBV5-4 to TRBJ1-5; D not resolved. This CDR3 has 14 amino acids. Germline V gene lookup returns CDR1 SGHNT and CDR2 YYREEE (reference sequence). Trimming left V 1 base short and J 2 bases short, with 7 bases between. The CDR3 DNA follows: TGTGCCAGCAGCTTGTTTGGGGGCAATCAGCCCCAGCATTTT. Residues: CASSLFGGNQPQHF.

This CDR3 reads CASSLAPRGQETQYF. CDR3 bases: TGTGCCAGCAGCTTAGCGCCGAGGGGGCAAGAGACCCAGTACTTC. This chain joins TRBV7-9 and TRBJ2-5; perhaps TRBD1 as D (6 bases). V dropped 0 bases and J dropped 2 bases, with 10 bases sitting between them. The CDR3 covers 15 residues. CDR1 SEHNR and CDR2 FQNEAQ come from the germline V gene (reference sequence).

CDR3 in DNA: TGTGCCAGCAGTCTAACAGGGAACACTGAAGCTTTCTTT. Translated, it gives CASSLTGNTEAFF. The chain combines TRBV6-5 with TRBJ1-1, with D maybe TRBD1 (5 bases). The germline CDR1 and CDR2 sequences are MNHEY and SVGAGI. V gave up 5 bases and J gave up 1 base, with 8 bases separating them. The CDR3 sequence is 13 residues long.

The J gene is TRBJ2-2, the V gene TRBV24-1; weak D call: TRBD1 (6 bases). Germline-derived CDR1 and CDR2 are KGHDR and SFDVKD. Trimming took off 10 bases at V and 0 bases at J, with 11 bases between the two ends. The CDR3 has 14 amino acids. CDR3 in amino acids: CATRTDTNTGELFF. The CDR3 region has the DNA TGTGCCACTAGGACAGATACGAACACCGGGGAGCTGTTTTTT.

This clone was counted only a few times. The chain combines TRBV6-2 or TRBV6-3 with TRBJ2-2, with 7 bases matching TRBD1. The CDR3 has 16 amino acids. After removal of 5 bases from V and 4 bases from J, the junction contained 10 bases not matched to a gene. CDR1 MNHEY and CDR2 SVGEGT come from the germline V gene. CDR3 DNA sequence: TGTGCCAGCAGTGCCCACAGGGGTCTGGCCACCGGGGAGCTGTTTTTT. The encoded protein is CASSAHRGLATGELFF.

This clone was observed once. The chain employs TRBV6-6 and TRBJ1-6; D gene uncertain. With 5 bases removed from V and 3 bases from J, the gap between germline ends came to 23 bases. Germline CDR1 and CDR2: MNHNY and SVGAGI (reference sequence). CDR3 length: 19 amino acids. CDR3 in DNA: TGTGCCAGCAGTCTATGGCAAGGCGAGAGGAGTGACTATAATTCACCCCTCCACTTT. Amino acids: CASSLWQGERSDYNSPLHF.

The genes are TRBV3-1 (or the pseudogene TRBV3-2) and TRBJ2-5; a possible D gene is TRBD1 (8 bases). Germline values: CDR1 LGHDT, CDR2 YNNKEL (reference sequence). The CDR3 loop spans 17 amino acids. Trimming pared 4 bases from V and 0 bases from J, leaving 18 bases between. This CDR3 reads CASSRQGARGYQETQYF. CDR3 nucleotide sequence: TGTGCCAGCAGCCGGCAGGGGGCGCGGGGGTACCAAGAGACCCAGTACTTC.

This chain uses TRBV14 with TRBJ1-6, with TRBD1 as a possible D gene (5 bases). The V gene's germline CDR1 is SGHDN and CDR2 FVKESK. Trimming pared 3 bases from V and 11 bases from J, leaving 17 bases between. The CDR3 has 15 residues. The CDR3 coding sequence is TGTGCCAGCAGCCAGGGTCCCGGGGCAGGGCCACCCCTCCACTTT. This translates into CASSQGPGAGPPLHF. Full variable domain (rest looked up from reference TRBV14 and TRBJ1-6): EAGVTQFPSHSVIEKGQTVTLRCDPISGHDNLYWYRRVMGKEIKFLLHFVKESKQDESGMPNNRFLAERTGGTYSTLKVQPAELEDSGVYFCASSQGPGAGPPLHFGNGTRLTVT.